The clone carrying this T cell receptor (beta chain) has ten or more counts. Its antigen is not known. RNA transcripts served as the template for amplifying TCR beta CDR3 regions. First-round RT-PCR with HTBI primers amplified the TCR CDR3 region. Each CDR3 protein gets one entry after TCRdb re-called the multiplex PCR reads with MiXCR. The sample contains approximately 480,000 distinct CDR3 sequences, about a fifth of which appear only once. The length of the CDR3 is 13 residues. Germline loops: CDR1 SGHVS, CDR2 FNYEAQ. V was clipped by 5 bases and J by 7 bases, with 14 bases between them. The sample originates from a study of T cells in Graves' hyperthyroidism and ophthalmopathy. If no ophthalmopathy progression occurred within 18 months, Graves' hyperthyroidism was stable. Recently diagnosed hyperthyroidism of less than 2 months' duration affected patients aged 18 to 65. Study outcomes and limitations: Blood held most thyroid clonotypes expanded above 0.001 frequency.

The rearrangement uses TRBV7-6 and TRBJ1-2; D unclear. Material: blood. The receptor was derived from a man aged 18-30 years with Graves' hyperthyroidism. In DNA form, the CDR3 reads TGTGCCAGCAGCCCCCGGGGAGGGTCTGGCTACACCTTC. Encoded protein: CASSPRGGSGYTF.